These T cell receptor beta chains were read from a single sample in a study of blood T cell repertoires in COVID-19. The assay was immunoSEQ multiplex PCR, and TCRdb's table has in-frame clones only and misses some. Of around 56,000 clones in the sample, over 75% were seen once. The sequenced sample consisted of peripheral blood. The receptors come from a man aged 55 to 70 with active or convalescent COVID-19. CDR3s include the opening cysteine and the closing phenylalanine or tryptophan. The D gene is left open where the match is weak. A row's size may be missing; if present it is once, few, many or a size class.

abundance	v_gene	d_gene	j_gene	CDR3aa	CDR3nt
once	TRBV27	TRBD1	TRBJ1-1	CASSQTGWNTEAFF	TGTGCCAGCTCCCAGACAGGGTGGAACACTGAAGCTTTCTTT
-	TRBV28	TRBD1	TRBJ1-4	CASSSRQGNEKLFF	TGTGCCAGCAGTTCCCGACAGGGGAATGAAAAACTGTTTTTT
-	TRBV19	-	TRBJ2-3	CASSIDLGMSAGATDTQYF	TGTGCCAGTAGTATAGATCTGGGAATGTCTGCGGGGGCGACAGATACGCAGTATTTT
-	TRBV5-4	TRBD1	TRBJ2-5	CASSSQGARLTQYF	TGTGCCAGCAGCTCACAGGGGGCCCGGTTGACCCAGTACTTC
few	TRBV14	TRBD2	TRBJ2-3	CASGDGGDWDTQYF	TGTGCCAGTGGAGACGGGGGGGATTGGGATACGCAGTATTTT
-	TRBV5-5	TRBD1	TRBJ2-3	CASSGGDRGTDTQYF	TGTGCCAGCAGCGGGGGGGACAGGGGCACAGATACGCAGTATTTT
-	TRBV5-1	TRBD2	TRBJ2-1	CASSSMTSGNEQFF	TGCGCCAGCAGCTCGATGACTAGCGGCAATGAGCAGTTCTTC
-	TRBV18	TRBD1	TRBJ1-1	CASSPPGQGTEAFF	TGTGCCAGCTCACCACCGGGACAGGGAACTGAAGCTTTCTTT
-	TRBV11-2	-	TRBJ1-3	CASSFAGAQSGNTIYF	TGTGCCAGCAGCTTCGCAGGGGCGCAATCTGGAAACACCATATATTTT
-	TRBV7-8	-	TRBJ2-1	CASSLDRYNEQFF	TGTGCCAGCAGCTTAGATAGATACAATGAGCAGTTCTTC
once	TRBV10-2	-	TRBJ2-1	CASISRDSYNEQFF	TGCGCCAGCATCTCCCGGGACTCGTACAATGAGCAGTTCTTC
-	TRBV28	-	TRBJ2-5	CASSLPTARGETQYF	TGTGCCAGCAGTTTACCTACGGCCCGGGGAGAGACCCAGTACTTC
-	TRBV6-5	TRBD1	TRBJ1-6	CASRLQGALSSPLHF	TGTGCCAGCAGACTTCAGGGGGCATTAAGTTCACCCCTCCACTTT
-	TRBV11-2	TRBD1	TRBJ1-1	CASSRTGGRMNTEAFF	TGTGCCAGCAGCCGGACAGGGGGCCGCATGAACACTGAAGCTTTCTTT
-	TRBV10-1	-	TRBJ1-2	CASSESIVTAGGYTF	TGCGCCAGCAGTGAGTCGATAGTAACAGCTGGAGGCTACACCTTC
-	TRBV6-5	-	TRBJ1-4	CASSLTQTTNEKLFF	TGTGCCAGCAGCCTTACACAGACAACTAATGAAAAACTGTTTTTT
-	TRBV10-3	TRBD1	TRBJ1-2	CAITLGQGGYTF	TGTGCCATCACCCTAGGACAGGGGGGCTACACCTTC
-	TRBV5-1	-	TRBJ2-5	CASSLASRETQYF	TGCGCCAGCAGCTTGGCCTCGAGGGAGACCCAGTACTTC
-	TRBV10-3	-	TRBJ1-5	CAISESSQPQHF	TGTGCCATCAGTGAGTCCTCTCAGCCCCAGCATTTT
-	TRBV7-3	TRBD1	TRBJ2-7	CASSQGQGAYEQYF	TGTGCCAGCAGCCAAGGACAGGGGGCCTACGAGCAGTACTTC
-	TRBV18	TRBD1	TRBJ2-1	CASSPSGGGSYNEQFF	TGTGCCAGCTCACCCTCAGGGGGCGGCTCCTACAATGAGCAGTTCTTC
-	TRBV5-6	TRBD2	TRBJ2-3	CASRGLAGGVWTDTQYF	TGTGCCAGCAGGGGACTAGCGGGAGGTGTGTGGACAGATACGCAGTATTTT